The present T cell receptor (beta chain) was sequenced within a study of blood T cells in healthy people across ages. The use of a sample-barcoded 5' primer and a J-beta primer mix characterized a second PCR of about 7 to 12 cycles. In TCRdb, the 5' RACE reads were re-called with MiXCR into one record per CDR3 protein. Here the sample spans under 700,000 distinct CDR3 sequences, about 24% being singletons. The CDR3 consists of 15 residues. The V and J ends lost 2 bases and 3 bases respectively, with 13 bases between them. The germline V gene encodes CDR1 SGHDN and CDR2 FVKESK. This clonotype was observed a few times. This sample also appeared in a second study, on T cells of mothers and their children.

The chain links TRBV14 to TRBJ1-2; a weak D match, TRBD1 (6 bases). The clonotype was recovered from a boy younger than 18 in good health. Sequencing input: blood. The CDR3 here is CASSQQRGADYGYTF. The DNA for the CDR3 is TGTGCCAGCAGCCAACAGAGGGGGGCGGACTATGGCTACACCTTC.